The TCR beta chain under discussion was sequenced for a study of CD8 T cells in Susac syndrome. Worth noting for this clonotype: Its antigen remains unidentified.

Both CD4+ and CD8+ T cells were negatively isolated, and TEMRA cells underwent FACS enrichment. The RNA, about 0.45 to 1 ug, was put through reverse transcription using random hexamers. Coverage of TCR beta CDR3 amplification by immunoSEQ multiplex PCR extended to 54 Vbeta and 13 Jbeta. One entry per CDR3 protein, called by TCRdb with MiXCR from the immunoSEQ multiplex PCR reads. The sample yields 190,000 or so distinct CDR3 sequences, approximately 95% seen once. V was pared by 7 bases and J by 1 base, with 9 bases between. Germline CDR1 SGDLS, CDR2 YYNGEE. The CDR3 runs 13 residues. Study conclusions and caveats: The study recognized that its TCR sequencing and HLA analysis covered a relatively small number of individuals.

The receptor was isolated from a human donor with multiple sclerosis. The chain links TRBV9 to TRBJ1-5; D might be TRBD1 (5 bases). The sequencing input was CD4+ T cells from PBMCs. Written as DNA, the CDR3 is TGTGCCAGCGGAGGGGAGAGCAATCAGCCCCAGCATTTT. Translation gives CASGGESNQPQHF.